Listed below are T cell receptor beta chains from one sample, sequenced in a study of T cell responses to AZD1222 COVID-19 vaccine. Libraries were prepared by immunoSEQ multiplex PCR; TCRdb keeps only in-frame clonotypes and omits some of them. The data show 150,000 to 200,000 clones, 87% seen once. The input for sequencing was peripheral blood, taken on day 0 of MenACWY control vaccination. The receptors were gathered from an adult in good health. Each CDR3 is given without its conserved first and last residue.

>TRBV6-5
ASSYSRQGNEQY
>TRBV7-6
ASSHTRDGRYGYT
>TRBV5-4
ASSPGGQSSGEQY
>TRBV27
ASSFRVGAKGLQGSEGANVLT
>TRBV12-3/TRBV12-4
ASTDRTNQPQH
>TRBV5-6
ASSLTGRDQPQH
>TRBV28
ASTFIDGRTSTDTQY
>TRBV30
AWGTGSGNTIY
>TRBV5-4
ASSTGQPYEQY
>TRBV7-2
ASSFGTGTVDGYT
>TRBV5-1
ASSTTSANEQF
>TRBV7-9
ASSFFTSGSRTDTQY
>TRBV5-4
ASKRPTTNEQF
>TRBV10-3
AISEVSDTQY
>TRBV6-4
ASSQGSRSGANVLT
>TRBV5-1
ASMRTGAPDTQY
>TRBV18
ASSPPGRPDEQY
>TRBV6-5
ASSSRTGPGGPQH
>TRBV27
ASSTIAGGPYEQY
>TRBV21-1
ASSASGRTGSSYNEQF
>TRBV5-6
ASSLAGAGGPYNEQF
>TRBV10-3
AISELRDRVYEQY
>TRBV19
ASSISRTGGSYEQY
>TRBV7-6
ASSLGTGASNAEAF
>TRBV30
AWKGLNKNEQY
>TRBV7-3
ASSSGQRTGELF
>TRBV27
ASRPLDRGYQPQH
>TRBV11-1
ASSRDANEQF
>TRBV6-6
ASRPGAVDSPLH
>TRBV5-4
ASFSGRDAPGGYT
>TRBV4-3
ASSLGTGGFNEQF